The clone carrying this TCR beta chain ranks as medium-sized (0.01 to 0.1%). Its target is not known. The source of the sample is a study of T cell repertoires in aging, cancer and after chemotherapy. Study-wide background: Six age groups, ranging from 30 or younger to 70 or older, included the donors. Glioblastoma patients receiving temozolomide-based therapy gave paired samples before and after chemotherapy. The full dataset contained millions of TCR reads. Whole-study findings and limits: Loss of evenness, beyond lost richness, contributed to age-related TCR diversity decline in cancer patients.

TRB rearrangements spanning V, D and J were amplified using mixed TRB-A/B primers. TCRdb fed the multiplex PCR reads into MiXCR, producing one record per CDR3 protein. The sample lists some 2,500 distinct CDR3 sequences, approximately 23% seen once, with 5% to 6.5% in the top ten. This CDR3 region has 12 residues. V was clipped by 5 bases and J by 8 bases, with 10 bases between them. Germline assignment: CDR1 MNHEY and CDR2 SVGAGI. The template was genomic DNA from peripheral blood, not RNA. This TCR was sampled from a human donor with a solid tumor. The chain employs TRBV6-5 and TRBJ2-1; D is ambiguous. Input material: blood. CDR3 in DNA: TGTGCCAGCAGTCGACATGGGGATGAGCAGTTCTTC. As protein: CASSRHGDEQFF.